These T cell receptor beta chains were read from a single sample in a study of control samples from healthy donors and cancer patients. The table came from immunoSEQ multiplex PCR; TCRdb's copy has only in-frame clones and leaves some out. The data contain about 95,000 clones, 88% of them singletons. The specimen sequenced was blood. The receptors originated from a woman in her sixties or seventies in good health. The CDR3 runs from the conserved cysteine through the conserved F or W. Fields, in order: V gene, D gene, J gene, clone size, CDR3 length, CDR3 DNA, CDR3 protein. D genes are given only for firm matches. Size is stated for part of the rows, as once, few or many counts, or as a class when the clone is expanded.

>TRBV7-2|TRBD2|TRBJ2-1|-|14
TGTGCCAGCAGCTTATCCGGGGGGGCCGGTGAGCAGTTCTTC
CASSLSGGAGEQFF
>TRBV24-1|-|TRBJ2-3|-|15
TGTGCCACCAGTGATTTCAGGGGAGATGGAGATACGCAGTATTTT
CATSDFRGDGDTQYF
>TRBV2|-|TRBJ1-5|-|14
TGTGCCAGCAGCCTCCGGAATAGCAATCAGCCCCAGCATTTT
CASSLRNSNQPQHF
>TRBV20-1|-|TRBJ1-6|-|11
TGCAGTGCTAGAGCTGGGGGTATTCACCACTTT
CSARAGGIHHF
>TRBV2|TRBD1|TRBJ2-3|-|16
TGTGCCAGCAGACTCAACCCGGGACAGGGGACAGATACGCAGTATTTT
CASRLNPGQGTDTQYF
>TRBV10-2|TRBD2|TRBJ2-1|-|17
TGCGCCAGCAGTGGTAGTAGCGGGAGAAACTCCTACAATGAGCAGTTCTTC
CASSGSSGRNSYNEQFF
>TRBV5-8|TRBD2|TRBJ2-2|-|15
TGTGCCACCCCCCTAGCGGGGCGGAACACCGGGGAGCTGTTTTTT
CATPLAGRNTGELFF
>TRBV5-1|-|TRBJ2-7|-|14
TGCGCCAGCAGCCGGGGCCGGAGCTCCTACGAGCAGTACTTC
CASSRGRSSYEQYF
>TRBV7-2|TRBD2|TRBJ2-5|-|15
TGTGCCAGCAGCCCCCGAGCGGGAGGGGGGGAGACCCAGTACTTC
CASSPRAGGGETQYF
>TRBV21-1|-|TRBJ1-2|-|17
TGTGCCAGCAGCAAGCCGGGACAGGGGGTGGGAGAGTTAGACTACACCTTC
CASSKPGQGVGELDYTF
>TRBV6-1|TRBD1|TRBJ1-5|-|19
TGTGCCAGCAGTGAAGCGAGAGGGACAGTTCCCCGGCGCAATCAGCCCCAGCATTTT
CASSEARGTVPRRNQPQHF
>TRBV6-5|-|TRBJ2-1|-|15
TGTGCCAGCAAACAACACGTTAGCTCCTACAATGAGCAGTTCTTC
CASKQHVSSYNEQFF
>TRBV2|TRBD1|TRBJ2-7|-|14
TGTGCCAGCAGTTGGACAGGGGGCGGGTACGAGCAGTACTTC
CASSWTGGGYEQYF
>TRBV6-6|-|TRBJ2-1|medium-sized|15
TGTGCCAGCAGTCACGAACTGAGCTCCTACAATGAGCAGTTCTTC
CASSHELSSYNEQFF
>TRBV6-5|-|TRBJ2-1|-|15
TGTGCCAGCATAAAGGGAAGGGGCACCTACAATGAGCAGTTCTTC
CASIKGRGTYNEQFF
>TRBV19|-|TRBJ2-1|-|13
TGTGCCAGTAGGGGATTCTCCTACAATGAGCAGTTCTTC
CASRGFSYNEQFF
>TRBV5-4|-|TRBJ1-2|once|14
TGTGCCAGCAGGGAACAGGGTTCGAACTATGGCTACACCTTC
CASREQGSNYGYTF
>TRBV20-1|-|TRBJ1-1|-|11
TGCAGTGCTAAATCCGGCGGTGAAGCTTTCTTT
CSAKSGGEAFF
>TRBV7-9|TRBD1|TRBJ2-7|-|15
TGTGCCAGCAGCAACCGGGACAGGGTCTCACGGGAGCAGTACTTC
CASSNRDRVSREQYF
>TRBV5-1|-|TRBJ1-1|-|14
TGCGCCAGCAGCTTGGAGGGGAGGAACACTGAAGCTTTCTTT
CASSLEGRNTEAFF
>TRBV6-5|-|TRBJ1-1|-|15
TGTGCCAGCAGATGGGGAACGGTAATGAACACTGAAGCTTTCTTT
CASRWGTVMNTEAFF
>TRBV6-6|-|TRBJ2-7|-|16
TGTGCCAGCAGTTACTCATTCCGGGACTCCGAAAGCGAGCAGTACTTC
CASSYSFRDSESEQYF
>TRBV5-1|TRBD1|TRBJ1-3|-|17
TGCGCCAGCAGCCCGGCCGGGACAGGGTTCTCTGGAAACACCATATATTTT
CASSPAGTGFSGNTIYF
>TRBV6-5|TRBD1|TRBJ1-1|-|14
TGTGCCAGCAGTTATGGGGACAGGGGCTCTGAAGCTTTCTTT
CASSYGDRGSEAFF
>TRBV11-2|-|TRBJ1-1|-|14
TGTGCCAGCAGCCCCCCCCTCTTTCACACTGAAGCTTTCTTT
CASSPPLFHTEAFF
>TRBV19|-|TRBJ1-1|-|14
TGTGCCAGTAGTATATCGTTAAGGAACACTGAAGCTTTCTTT
CASSISLRNTEAFF
>TRBV7-2|TRBD2|TRBJ2-7|-|14
TGTGCCAGCAGCTTCAGAGCGGGAGGGAGGGAGCAGTACTTC
CASSFRAGGREQYF
>TRBV5-1|TRBD1|TRBJ2-7|-|14
TGCGCCAGCAGCTCGAGACAGGGGAACTACGAGCAGTACTTC
CASSSRQGNYEQYF
>TRBV5-6|-|TRBJ1-2|-|15
TGTGCCAGCAGCTTGGTTCCTGACTCTAACTATGGCTACACCTTC
CASSLVPDSNYGYTF
>TRBV5-1|-|TRBJ1-2|-|15
TGCGCCAGCAGCTTGGCCGGCTCTAGGAACTATGGCTACACCTTC
CASSLAGSRNYGYTF
>TRBV7-2|-|TRBJ1-1|-|14
TGTGCCAGCAGCTTAGGGTGGTTGAACACTGAAGCTTTCTTT
CASSLGWLNTEAFF
>TRBV19|-|TRBJ1-1|-|15
TGTGCCAGTACCTTTGACCAGGGCCTGGGGACTGAAGCTTTCTTT
CASTFDQGLGTEAFF
>TRBV3-1/TRBV3-2|-|TRBJ2-7|-|11
TGTGCCAGCGGGCTACTAGGCGAGCAGTACTTC
CASGLLGEQYF
>TRBV2|-|TRBJ2-3|-|14
TGTGCCAGCAGTGAAGCCGGGGGAACAGATACGCAGTATTTT
CASSEAGGTDTQYF
>TRBV7-9|-|TRBJ2-7|-|12
TGTGCCAGCAGCTTAGAGCCCTACGAGCAGTACTTC
CASSLEPYEQYF
>TRBV19|-|TRBJ2-5|-|11
TGTGCCAGTGGCGTAGGAGAGACCCAGTACTTC
CASGVGETQYF
>TRBV12-2|-|TRBJ1-5|-|19
TGTGCAAGTCGCTTAGAAGTTAGGAGGGTTCAGGGTAGCAATCAGCCCCAGCATTTT
CASRLEVRRVQGSNQPQHF
>TRBV12-5|-|TRBJ1-6|-|14
TGTGCTAGTGCCCAGGGCGGTCAAGAATCACCCCTCCACTTT
CASAQGGQESPLHF
>TRBV5-5|-|TRBJ1-2|-|14
TGTGCCAGCAGCTTGGCCGAGGCGGACTATGGCTACACCTTC
CASSLAEADYGYTF
>TRBV3-1/TRBV3-2|-|TRBJ1-3|-|14
TGTGCCAGCGTTGCCCGGGACGGTGGAAACACCATATATTTT
CASVARDGGNTIYF
>TRBV7-2|TRBD2|TRBJ2-7|few|17
TGTGCCAGCAGCTTAGGGTCTAGCGGGAGGGGCGCCTACGAGCAGTACTTC
CASSLGSSGRGAYEQYF
>TRBV2|-|TRBJ1-5|-|14
TGTGCCAGCAGTGACCCCGGCGGCAATCAGCCCCAGCATTTT
CASSDPGGNQPQHF
>TRBV18|TRBD1|TRBJ1-5|-|14
TGTGCCAGCTCACACGACAGGGCGGACCAGCCCCAGCATTTT
CASSHDRADQPQHF
>TRBV9|TRBD1|TRBJ2-7|-|15
TGTGCCAGCAGCGCGGCCGGGACAGTAGCCTACGAGCAGTACTTC
CASSAAGTVAYEQYF
>TRBV30|-|TRBJ1-5|once|14
TGTGCCTGGAATGGACCCAATAGCAATCAGCCCCAGCATTTT
CAWNGPNSNQPQHF
>TRBV28|TRBD1|TRBJ1-2|-|14
TGTGCCAGCAGTCCATCCGACAGGGGCTATGGCTACACCTTC
CASSPSDRGYGYTF
>TRBV6-5|-|TRBJ1-5|-|13
TGTGCCAGCAGCACTAACAGGGATCAGCCCCAGCATTTT
CASSTNRDQPQHF
>TRBV27|-|TRBJ2-1|-|16
TGTGCCAGCAGGGGGAGTCTCCTAAGAGGTTACAATGAGCAGTTCTTC
CASRGSLLRGYNEQFF
>TRBV4-1|-|TRBJ2-1|-|16
TGCGCCAGCAGCCAAGAAGGAGTGGGGGCGTACAATGAGCAGTTCTTC
CASSQEGVGAYNEQFF
>TRBV7-2|-|TRBJ2-2|-|15
TGTGCCAGCAGCTTAGTTAGCGGGAACACCGGGGAGCTGTTTTTT
CASSLVSGNTGELFF
>TRBV18|-|TRBJ2-5|-|12
TGTGCCAGCTCACCAGAGTCAGAGACCCAGTACTTC
CASSPESETQYF
>TRBV11-3|-|TRBJ2-1|-|15
TGTGCCAGCAGCTTAGGGTTTGGAGATGGGGATGAGCAGTTCTTC
CASSLGFGDGDEQFF
>TRBV5-4|TRBD1|TRBJ2-2|-|14
TGTGCCAGCAGCTGGGACAGGAACGCCGGGGAGCTGTTTTTT
CASSWDRNAGELFF